This TCR beta chain emerged from a study of spatial heterogeneity in lung cancer. One entry per CDR3 protein, called by TCRdb with MiXCR from the 5' RACE reads. The sample includes approximately 22,000 distinct CDR3 sequences, less than 6% of them seen just once. Time point defined: sample taken at primary tumor resection. The donor population consisted of 72 patients with untreated, early-stage non-small cell lung cancer. Whole RNA from tumor, nontumor lung or frozen PBMC was sequenced unsorted. This CDR3 region has 12 residues. Germline CDR1 is SGHRS and CDR2 is YFSETQ. Trimming cost V 0 bases and J 11 bases, with 12 bases left between them.

This TCR derives from a male donor with early-stage non-small cell lung cancer. The sample consisted of PBMCs, taken at surgery. The gene calls are TRBV5-1 and TRBJ2-7, with no clear D. The CDR3 DNA follows: TGCGCCAGCAGCTTGGAGGGCAGCAAAAAGTACTTC. The encoded protein is CASSLEGSKKYF.